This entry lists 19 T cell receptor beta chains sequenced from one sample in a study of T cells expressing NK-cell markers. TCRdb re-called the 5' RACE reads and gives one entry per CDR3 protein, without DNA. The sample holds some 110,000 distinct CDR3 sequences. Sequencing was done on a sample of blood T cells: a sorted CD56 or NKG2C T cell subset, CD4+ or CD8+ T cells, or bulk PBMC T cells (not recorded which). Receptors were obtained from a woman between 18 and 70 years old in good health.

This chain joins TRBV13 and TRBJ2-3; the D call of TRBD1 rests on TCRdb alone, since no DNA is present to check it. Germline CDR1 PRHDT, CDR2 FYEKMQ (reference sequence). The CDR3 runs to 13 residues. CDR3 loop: CASSPRRTDTQYF.

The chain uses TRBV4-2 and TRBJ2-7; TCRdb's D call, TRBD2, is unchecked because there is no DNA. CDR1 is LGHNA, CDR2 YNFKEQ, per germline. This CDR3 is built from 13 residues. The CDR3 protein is CASSQDGGWEQYF.

The chain's CDR3 is CASSLEAGGLGVTEAFF. This chain links TRBV5-6 with TRBJ1-1. Germline loops: CDR1 SGHDT, CDR2 YYEEEE. CDR3 size: 17 residues. Full variable domain (outside the CDR3, taken from reference TRBV5-6 and TRBJ1-1): DAGVTQSPTHLIKTRGQQVTLRCSPKSGHDTVSWYQQALGQGPQFIFQYYEEEERQRGNFPDRFSGHQFPNYSSELNVNALLLGDSALYLCASSLEAGGLGVTEAFFGQGTRLTVV.

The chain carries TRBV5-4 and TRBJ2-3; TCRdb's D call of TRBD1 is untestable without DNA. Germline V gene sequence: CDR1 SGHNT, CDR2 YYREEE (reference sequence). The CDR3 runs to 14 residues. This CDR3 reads CASSAGTGLVTQYF.

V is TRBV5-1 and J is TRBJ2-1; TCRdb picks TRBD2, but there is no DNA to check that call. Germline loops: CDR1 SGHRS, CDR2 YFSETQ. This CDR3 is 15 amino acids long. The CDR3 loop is CASSQGTSGRDEQFF.

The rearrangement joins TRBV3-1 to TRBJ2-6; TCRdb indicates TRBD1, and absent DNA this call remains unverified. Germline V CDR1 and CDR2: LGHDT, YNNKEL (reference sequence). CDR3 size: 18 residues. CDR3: CASSSPGQGVEGANVLTF.

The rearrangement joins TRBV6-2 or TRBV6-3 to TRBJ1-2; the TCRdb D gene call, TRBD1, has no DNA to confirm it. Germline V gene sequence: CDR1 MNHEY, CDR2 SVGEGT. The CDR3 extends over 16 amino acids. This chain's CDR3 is CASSYDSLIPYYGYTF.

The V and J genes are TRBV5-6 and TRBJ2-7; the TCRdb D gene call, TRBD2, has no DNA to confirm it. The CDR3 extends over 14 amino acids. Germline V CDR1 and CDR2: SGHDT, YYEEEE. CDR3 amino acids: CASSQVQRLYEQYF.

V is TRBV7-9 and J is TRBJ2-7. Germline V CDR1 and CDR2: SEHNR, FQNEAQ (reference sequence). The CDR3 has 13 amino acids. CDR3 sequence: CASSSVMNYEQYF. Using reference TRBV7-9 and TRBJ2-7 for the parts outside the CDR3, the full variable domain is DTGVSQNPRHKITKRGQNVTFRCDPISEHNRLYWYRQTLGQGPEFLTYFQNEAQLEKSRLLSDRFSAERPKGSFSTLEIQRTEQGDSAMYLCASSSVMNYEQYFGPGTRLTVT.

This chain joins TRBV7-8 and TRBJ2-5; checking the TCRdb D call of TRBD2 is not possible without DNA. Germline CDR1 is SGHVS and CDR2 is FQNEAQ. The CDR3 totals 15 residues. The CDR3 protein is CASSAAGLVEETQYF.

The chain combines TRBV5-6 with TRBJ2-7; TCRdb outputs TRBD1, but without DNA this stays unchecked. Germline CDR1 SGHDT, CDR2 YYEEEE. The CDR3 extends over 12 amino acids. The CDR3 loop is CASSLADRGAYF.

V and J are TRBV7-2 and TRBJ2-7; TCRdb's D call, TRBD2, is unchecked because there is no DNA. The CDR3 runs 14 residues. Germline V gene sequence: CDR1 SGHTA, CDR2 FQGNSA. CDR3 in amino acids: CASSRTSGPYEQYF.

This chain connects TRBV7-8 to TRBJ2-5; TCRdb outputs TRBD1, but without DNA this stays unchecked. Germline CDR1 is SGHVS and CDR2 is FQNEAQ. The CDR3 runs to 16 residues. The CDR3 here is CASSLLPGVDGETQYF.

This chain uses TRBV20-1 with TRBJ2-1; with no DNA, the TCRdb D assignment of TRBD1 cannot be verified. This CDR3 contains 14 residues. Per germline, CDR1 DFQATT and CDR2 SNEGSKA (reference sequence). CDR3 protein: CSARTPGQGNEQFF.

This CDR3 is CSAPLSRGAYEQYF. The chain employs TRBV20-1 and TRBJ2-7; TCRdb designates TRBD1, a call that cannot be tested without DNA. The germline V gene has CDR1 DFQATT and CDR2 SNEGSKA (reference sequence). This CDR3 spans 14 amino acids.

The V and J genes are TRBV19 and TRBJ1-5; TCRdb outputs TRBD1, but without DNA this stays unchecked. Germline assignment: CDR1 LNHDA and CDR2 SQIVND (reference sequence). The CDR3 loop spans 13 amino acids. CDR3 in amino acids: CASSWSGAQPQHF. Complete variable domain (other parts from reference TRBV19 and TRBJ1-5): DGGITQSPKYLFRKEGQNVTLSCEQNLNHDAMYWYRQDPGQGLRLIYYSQIVNDFQKGDIAEGYSVSREKKESFPLTVTSAQKNPTAFYLCASSWSGAQPQHFGDGTRLSIL.

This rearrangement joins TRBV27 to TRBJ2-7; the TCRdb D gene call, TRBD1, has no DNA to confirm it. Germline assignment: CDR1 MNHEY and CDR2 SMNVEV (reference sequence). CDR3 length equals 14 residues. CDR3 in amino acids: CASSFGTGLYEQYF.

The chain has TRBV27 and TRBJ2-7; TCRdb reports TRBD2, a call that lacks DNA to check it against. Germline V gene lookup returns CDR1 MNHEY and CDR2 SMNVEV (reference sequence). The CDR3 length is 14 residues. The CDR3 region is CASSFGDSGYEQYF.

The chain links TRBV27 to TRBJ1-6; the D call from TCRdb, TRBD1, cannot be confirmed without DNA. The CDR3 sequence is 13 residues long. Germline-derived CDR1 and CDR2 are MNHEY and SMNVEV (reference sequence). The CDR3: CASSPPALSPLHF.